What follows is one T cell receptor beta chain and its context. It lacks a known antigen. No much larger clone is present one base from it, and per-base qualities are unavailable. This sample was included in a study of blood T cell repertoires in COVID-19 (TCRdb year 2020). With regard to the full study: Collaborator samples came from the United States, Italy and Spain and covered acute and convalescent phases of COVID-19. The prospective study material was composed of cDNA or gDNA derived from T cells, B-cell-depleted T cells, or PBMCs. Subjects who had been exposed to COVID-19, were actively infected with it, or had recovered from it provided the deeply sampled blood TCRbeta repertoires that made up the dataset. The repertoires were made available in a free public database intended to serve as a resource for research on the immune response to SARS-CoV-2. Samples came from the ongoing ImmuneRACE study (first 160 participants) plus 1,254 subjects from 6 global collaborators. A de-identified subject ID, COVID-19 status, age in years and sex were almost always included in the sample metadata. HLA class I and class II types, where available, came from metadata supplied by the sample provider rather than from assay-based typing.

Per the germline V gene, SNHLY is the CDR1 and FYNNEI is the CDR2. V lost 6 bases and J lost 0 bases; the stretch between them is 11 bases long. From the cysteine through the phenylalanine, the CDR3 covers 14 amino acids. The kept DNA is CDR3 alone, 42 bases in frame from the first base. Collaborating institutions collected whole blood in K2EDTA tubes following their own protocols. For TCRbeta analysis, collaborators shipped samples in one of three forms: frozen whole blood, isolated PBMCs, or DNA extracted from either of those sample types. Paper-wide results and their limitations: How much clinical and demographic metadata was included differed by source and by participant, and the metadata was provided uncurated.

The immunoSEQ Assay, a bias-controlled multiplex PCR, was used to amplify TCRbeta CDR3 regions from genomic DNA. Regarding the original processing steps: The number of nucleated cells in each sample was estimated from the amplification of reference gene primers within the assay. To quantify the absolute abundance of each unique TCRbeta CDR3 rearrangement, sequence reads were collapsed and filtered. Productive Simpson clonality was computed per sample as the square root of Simpson's diversity index over productive rearrangements. TCRdb stores this immuneACCESS table with in-frame sequences only. Part of the clones is absent; in the studies checked, under half of the shortfall reflects unresolved V genes, and no reason is known for the rest. That table furnishes V, J and clone size, whereas the DNA furnished D and trimming. Present in this sample are about 49,000 clones, 68% of which were seen just once. The top ten clones comprise about 9% of the sample.

The sample consisted of peripheral blood. Recombination linked TRBV2 to TRBJ1-2, with no reliable assignment of the D segment. This sequence was found in a woman aged 70-85 years with acute or convalescent COVID-19. DNA sequence: TGTGCCAGCAGACCAAACGAGGCTAACTATGGCTACACCTTC. The encoded protein is CASRPNEANYGYTF.